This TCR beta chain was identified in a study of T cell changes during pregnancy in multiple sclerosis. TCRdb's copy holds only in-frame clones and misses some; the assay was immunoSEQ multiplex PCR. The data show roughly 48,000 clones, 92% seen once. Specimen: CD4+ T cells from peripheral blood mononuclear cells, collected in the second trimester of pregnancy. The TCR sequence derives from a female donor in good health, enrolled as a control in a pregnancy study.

This CDR3 is CASSSPSGSPETQYF. Written as DNA, the CDR3 is TGTGCCAGCAGTTCCCCGTCCGGGTCCCCGGAGACCCAGTACTTC. The gene calls are TRBV28 and TRBJ2-5; no firm D call. The V gene's germline CDR1 is MDHEN and CDR2 SYDVKM. The CDR3 extends over 15 amino acids. Trimming stripped 4 bases from V and 5 bases from J, with 17 bases between. Drawing the rest from reference TRBV28 and TRBJ2-5, the complete variable domain is DVKVTQSSRYLVKRTGEKVFLECVQDMDHENMFWYRQDPGLGLRLIYFSYDVKMKEKGDIPEGYSVSREKKERFSLILESASTNQTSMYLCASSSPSGSPETQYFGPGTRLLVL.